The entry that follows covers one TCR beta chain sequence. Its antigen is undetermined. The sample belongs to a study of T cell repertoires in cytomegalovirus infection. Looking at the study overall: Recently described HLA-C-restricted plus well-studied HLA-B-restricted CMV epitopes were used. Indicated by public TCR beta signatures were CMV infection and matching HLA type. Study-level points and caveats: Carriers of CMV and the relevant HLA type were discriminated by public TCR beta frequency.

The CDR3 runs to 17 residues. The V gene lost 4 bases and the J gene lost 7 bases, with 20 bases spanning the gap. Germline CDR1 is SGHDN and CDR2 is FVKESK. TCRdb re-derived calls from the reads in MiXCR, one entry per CDR3 protein. The sample shows 400,000 to 600,000 distinct CDR3 sequences, under 55% of them seen only once. The source is a human donor in good health (CMV status not recorded). Some clones in this sample may be carry-over from other donors' samples. The material sequenced was cultured PBMCs, taken from culture after CMV antigen stimulation. The gene calls are TRBV14 and TRBJ1-6; tentatively, D is TRBD1 (5 bases). CDR3 DNA: TGTGCCAGCAGCCTGGCGGGTAGGGGCGGATTCAATTCACCCCTCCACTTT. Translation gives CASSLAGRGGFNSPLHF.